This TCR beta chain was documented in a study of monozygotic twins with inflammatory bowel disease. Regarding the study as a whole: Any single strong signal or clonotype tied to IBD lacked support. With inverse Simpson as the measure, TCRbeta diversity was lower in IBD patients than in healthy co-twins. Healthy twins shared more clonotypes with others than IBD patients, most markedly active ones.

With around 15 and 9 cycles respectively, two nested PCRs were carried out on TCRalpha and TCRbeta cDNA. Reanalyzing the 5' RACE reads, TCRdb keeps one entry per CDR3 protein, without DNA. The listing records approximately 420,000 distinct CDR3 sequences. Details on this clonotype: Its antigen remains unidentified.

Looked up from germline, CDR1 is SGHRS and CDR2 is YFSETQ. This CDR3 region has 15 residues. The source of this sequence is a human donor with ulcerative colitis or Crohn's disease, or a healthy co-twin of an affected twin (not recorded which). V is TRBV5-1 and J is TRBJ1-4. The sequencing input was blood. CDR3 region: CASSPGGEVDEKLFF.